Reported below is one T cell receptor (beta chain). What it binds is not known. Per the germline V gene, CDR1 is MNHEY and CDR2 is SMNVEV (reference sequence). The CDR3 loop spans 15 amino acids. V was shortened by 2 bases and J by 0 bases, with 11 bases between the two germline ends. The sample belongs to a study of identical twins. Whole-study results and caveats: The study drew conclusions from cross-sectional statistical analysis, not from following the same donors. Memory repertoires showed no such pattern, whereas abundant cord blood beta clonotypes carried fewer insertions.

A universal primer site came from template switching; cDNA carried unique molecular identifiers. TCRdb re-analysed the 5' RACE reads in MiXCR, keeping a single row per CDR3 protein. The sample records a few hundred thousand distinct CDR3 sequences, over 8.5% being singletons. This sample also appeared in a second study, on yellow fever vaccine responses in identical twins.

This receptor was obtained from a woman younger than 35 in good health. Source material: PBMCs. This rearrangement joins TRBV27 to TRBJ2-7; D unresolved. The CDR3 spells CASSLHGSNSYEQYF. CDR3 coding DNA: TGTGCCAGCAGTTTACACGGCAGTAACTCCTACGAGCAGTACTTC.